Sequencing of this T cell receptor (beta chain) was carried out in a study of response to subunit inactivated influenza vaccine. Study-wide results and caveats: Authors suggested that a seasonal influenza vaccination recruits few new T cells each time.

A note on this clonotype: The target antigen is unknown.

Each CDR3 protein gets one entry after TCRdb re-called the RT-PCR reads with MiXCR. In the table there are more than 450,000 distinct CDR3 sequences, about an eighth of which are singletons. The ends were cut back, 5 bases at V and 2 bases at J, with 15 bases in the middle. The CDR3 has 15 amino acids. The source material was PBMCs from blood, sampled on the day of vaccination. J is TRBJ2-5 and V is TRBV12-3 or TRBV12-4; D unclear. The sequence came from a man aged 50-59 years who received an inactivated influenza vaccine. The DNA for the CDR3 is TGTGCCAGCAGTCTAGGGCTTTCGGCGCAAGAGACCCAGTACTTC. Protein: CASSLGLSAQETQYF.